Described below is a single T cell receptor (beta chain) sequence and its context. Its matching antigen is unknown. This record belongs to a study of T cell responses to AZD1222 COVID-19 vaccine. Looked up from germline, CDR1 is SEHNR and CDR2 is FQNEAQ (reference sequence). The CDR3 is made up of 13 amino acids. Trimming removed 3 bases at V and 7 bases at J, with 9 bases between. Findings of the study overall: It should be noted that donors were predominantly white British and more often female, and clonal diversity was possibly underestimated.

Here immunoSEQ multiplex PCR was the method, and the copy in TCRdb shows in-frame clones only, minus some. The data contain about 68,000 clones, 85% to 90% of them seen just once; the ten biggest clones take up 7.8%. The receptor was isolated from an adult in good health. The sample here was peripheral blood, taken on day 0 of AZD1222 vaccination. The gene calls are TRBV7-9 and TRBJ2-2; D ambiguous. The CDR3 DNA reads TGTGCCAGCAGCTTCGATCCCATCGGGGAGCTGTTTTTT. Its protein product is CASSFDPIGELFF.